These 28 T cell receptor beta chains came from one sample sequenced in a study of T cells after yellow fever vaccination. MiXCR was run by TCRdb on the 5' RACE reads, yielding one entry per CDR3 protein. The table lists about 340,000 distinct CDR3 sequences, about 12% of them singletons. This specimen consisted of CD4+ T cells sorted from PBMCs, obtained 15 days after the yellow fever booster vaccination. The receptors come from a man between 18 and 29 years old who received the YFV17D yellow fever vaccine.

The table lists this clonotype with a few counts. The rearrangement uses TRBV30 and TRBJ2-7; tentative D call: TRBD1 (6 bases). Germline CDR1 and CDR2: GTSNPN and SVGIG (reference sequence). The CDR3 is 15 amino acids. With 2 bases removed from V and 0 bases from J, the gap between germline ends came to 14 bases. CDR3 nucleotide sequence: TGTGCCTGGAGTCGCACGTGGGACAACTCCTACGAGCAGTACTTC. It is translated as CAWSRTWDNSYEQYF.

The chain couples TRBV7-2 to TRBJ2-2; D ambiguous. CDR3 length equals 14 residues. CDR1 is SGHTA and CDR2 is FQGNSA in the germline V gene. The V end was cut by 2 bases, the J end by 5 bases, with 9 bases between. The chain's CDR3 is CASSLLVDTGELFF. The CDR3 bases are TGTGCCAGCAGCTTATTGGTCGATACCGGGGAGCTGTTTTTT.

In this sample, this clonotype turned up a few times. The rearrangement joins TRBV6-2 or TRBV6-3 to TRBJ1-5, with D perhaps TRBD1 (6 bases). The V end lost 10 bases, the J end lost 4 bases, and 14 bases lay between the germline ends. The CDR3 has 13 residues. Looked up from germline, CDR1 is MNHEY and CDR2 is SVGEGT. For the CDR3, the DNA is TGTGCCACCAGAGTAACAGGGAATCAGCCCCAGCATTTT. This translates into CATRVTGNQPQHF.

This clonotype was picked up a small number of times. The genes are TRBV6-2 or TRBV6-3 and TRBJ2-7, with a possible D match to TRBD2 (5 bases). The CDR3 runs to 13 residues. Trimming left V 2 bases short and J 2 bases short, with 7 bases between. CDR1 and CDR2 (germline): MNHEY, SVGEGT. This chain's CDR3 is CASSYGLPYEQYF. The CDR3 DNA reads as TGTGCCAGCAGTTACGGACTTCCCTACGAGCAGTACTTC.

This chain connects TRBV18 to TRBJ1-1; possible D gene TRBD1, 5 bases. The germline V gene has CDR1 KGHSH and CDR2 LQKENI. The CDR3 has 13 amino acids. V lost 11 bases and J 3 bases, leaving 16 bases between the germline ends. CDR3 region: CASRQTVDTEAFF. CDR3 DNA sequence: TGTGCCTCGCGACAGACCGTGGACACTGAAGCTTTCTTT.

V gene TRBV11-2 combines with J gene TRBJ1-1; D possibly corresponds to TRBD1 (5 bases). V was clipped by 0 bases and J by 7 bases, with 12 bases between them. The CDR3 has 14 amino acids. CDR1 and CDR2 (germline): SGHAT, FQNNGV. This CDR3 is CASSLDRAPNEAFF. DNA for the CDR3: TGTGCCAGCAGCTTAGACAGGGCCCCCAATGAAGCTTTCTTT. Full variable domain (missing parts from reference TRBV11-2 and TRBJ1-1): EAGVAQSPRYKIIEKRQSVAFWCNPISGHATLYWYQQILGQGPKLLIQFQNNGVVDDSQLPKDRFSAERLKGVDSTLKIQPAKLEDSAVYLCASSLDRAPNEAFFGQGTRLTVV.

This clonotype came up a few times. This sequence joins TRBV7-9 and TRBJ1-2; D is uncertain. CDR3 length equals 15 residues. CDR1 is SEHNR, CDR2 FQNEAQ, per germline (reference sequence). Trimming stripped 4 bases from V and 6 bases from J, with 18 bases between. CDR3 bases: TGTGCCAGCAGCTCCTGGGAGAGGGCGGCGCATGGCTACACCTTC. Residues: CASSSWERAAHGYTF.

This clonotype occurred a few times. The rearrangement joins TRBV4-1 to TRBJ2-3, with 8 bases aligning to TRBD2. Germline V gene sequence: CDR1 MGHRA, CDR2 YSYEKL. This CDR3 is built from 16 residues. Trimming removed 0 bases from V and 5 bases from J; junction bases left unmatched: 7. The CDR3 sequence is CASSQDPRGGGDTQYF. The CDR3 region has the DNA TGCGCCAGCAGCCAAGATCCCCGGGGGGGCGGAGATACGCAGTATTTT.

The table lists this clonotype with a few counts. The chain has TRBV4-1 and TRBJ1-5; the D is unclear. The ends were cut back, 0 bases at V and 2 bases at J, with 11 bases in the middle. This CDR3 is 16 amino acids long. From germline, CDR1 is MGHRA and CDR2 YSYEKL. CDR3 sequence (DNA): TGCGCCAGCAGCCAAGACGGCGGGTTGGGCAATCAGCCCCAGCATTTT. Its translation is CASSQDGGLGNQPQHF.

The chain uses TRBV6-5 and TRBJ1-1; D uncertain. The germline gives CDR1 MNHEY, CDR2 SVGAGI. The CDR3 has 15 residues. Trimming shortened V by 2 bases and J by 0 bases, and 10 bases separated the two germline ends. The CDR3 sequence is CASSYESGLNTEAFF. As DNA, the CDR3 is TGTGCCAGCAGTTACGAGTCGGGTCTGAACACTGAAGCTTTCTTT.

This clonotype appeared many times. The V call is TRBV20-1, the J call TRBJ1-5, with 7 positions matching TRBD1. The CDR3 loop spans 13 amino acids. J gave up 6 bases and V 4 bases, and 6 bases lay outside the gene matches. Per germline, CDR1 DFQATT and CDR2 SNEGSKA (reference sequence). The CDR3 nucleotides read TGCAGTGCTAATACAGGGGTGGGTCAGCCCCAGCATTTT. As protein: CSANTGVGQPQHF.

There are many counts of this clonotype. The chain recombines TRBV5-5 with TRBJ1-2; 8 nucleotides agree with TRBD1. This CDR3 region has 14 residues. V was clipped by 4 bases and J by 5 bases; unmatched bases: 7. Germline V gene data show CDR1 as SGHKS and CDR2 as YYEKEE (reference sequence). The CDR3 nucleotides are TGTGCCAGCAGCCACGGACAGGGTGGATATGGCTACACCTTC. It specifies CASSHGQGGYGYTF.

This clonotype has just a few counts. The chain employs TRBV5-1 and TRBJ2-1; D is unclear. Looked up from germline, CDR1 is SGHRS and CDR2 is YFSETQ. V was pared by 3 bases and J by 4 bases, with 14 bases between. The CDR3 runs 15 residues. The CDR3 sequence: CASSYGPAPYNEQFF. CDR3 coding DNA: TGCGCCAGCAGCTACGGACCCGCTCCTTACAATGAGCAGTTCTTC.

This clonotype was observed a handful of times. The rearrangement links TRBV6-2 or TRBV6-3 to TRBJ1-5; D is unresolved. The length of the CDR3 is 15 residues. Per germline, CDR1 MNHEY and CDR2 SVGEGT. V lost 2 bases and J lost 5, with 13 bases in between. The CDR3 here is CASSYHGGGDQPQHF. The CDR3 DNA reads TGTGCCAGCAGTTACCATGGCGGCGGGGATCAGCCCCAGCATTTT.

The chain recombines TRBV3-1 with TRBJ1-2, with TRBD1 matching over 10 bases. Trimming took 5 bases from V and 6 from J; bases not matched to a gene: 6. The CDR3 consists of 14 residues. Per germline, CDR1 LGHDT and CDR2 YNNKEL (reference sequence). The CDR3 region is CASSNAGQGHGYTF. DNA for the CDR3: TGTGCCAGCAGCAACGCGGGACAGGGGCATGGCTACACCTTC.

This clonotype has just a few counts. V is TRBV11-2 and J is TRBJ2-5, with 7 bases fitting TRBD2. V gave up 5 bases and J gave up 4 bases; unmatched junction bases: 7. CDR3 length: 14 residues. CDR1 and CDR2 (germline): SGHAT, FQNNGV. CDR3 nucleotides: TGTGCCAGCAGCCCCAGAGCGGGGCGAGAGACCCAGTACTTC. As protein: CASSPRAGRETQYF.

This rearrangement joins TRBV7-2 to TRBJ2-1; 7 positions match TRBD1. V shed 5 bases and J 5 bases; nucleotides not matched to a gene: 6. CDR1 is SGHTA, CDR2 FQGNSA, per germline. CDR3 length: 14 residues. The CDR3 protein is CASSRGQINNEQFF. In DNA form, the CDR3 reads TGTGCCAGCAGCCGGGGACAGATCAACAATGAGCAGTTCTTC.

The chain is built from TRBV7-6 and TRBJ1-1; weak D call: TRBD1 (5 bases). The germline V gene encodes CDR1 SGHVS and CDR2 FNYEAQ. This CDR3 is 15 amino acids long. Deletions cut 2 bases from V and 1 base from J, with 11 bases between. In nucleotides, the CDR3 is TGTGCCAGCAGCTTACTTCAGGGCCCGAACACTGAAGCTTTCTTT. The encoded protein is CASSLLQGPNTEAFF.

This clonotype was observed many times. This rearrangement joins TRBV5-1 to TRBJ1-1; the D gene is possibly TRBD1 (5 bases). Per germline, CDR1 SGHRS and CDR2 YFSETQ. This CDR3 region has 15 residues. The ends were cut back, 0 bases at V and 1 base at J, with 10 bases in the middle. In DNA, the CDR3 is TGCGCCAGCAGCTTGGGAGGGGCACCGAACACTGAAGCTTTCTTT. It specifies CASSLGGAPNTEAFF.

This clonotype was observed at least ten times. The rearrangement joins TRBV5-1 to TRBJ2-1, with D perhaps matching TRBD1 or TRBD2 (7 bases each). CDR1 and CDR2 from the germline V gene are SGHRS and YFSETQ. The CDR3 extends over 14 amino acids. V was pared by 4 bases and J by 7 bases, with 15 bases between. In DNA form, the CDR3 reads TGCGCCAGCAGCGTAACCAGGGGGGGAAATGAGCAGTTCTTC. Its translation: CASSVTRGGNEQFF.

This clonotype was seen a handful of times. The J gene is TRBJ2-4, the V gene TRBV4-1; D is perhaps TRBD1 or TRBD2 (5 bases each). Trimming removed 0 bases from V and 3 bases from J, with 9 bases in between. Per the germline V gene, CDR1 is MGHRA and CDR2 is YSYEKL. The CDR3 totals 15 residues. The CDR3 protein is CASSQEGVGKNIQYF. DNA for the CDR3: TGCGCCAGCAGCCAAGAGGGGGTCGGCAAAAACATTCAGTACTTC.

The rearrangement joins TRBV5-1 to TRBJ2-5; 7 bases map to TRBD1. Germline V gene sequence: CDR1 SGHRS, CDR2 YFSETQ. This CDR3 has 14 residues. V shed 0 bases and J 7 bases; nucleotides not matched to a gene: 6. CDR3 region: CASSLDRGLGTQYF. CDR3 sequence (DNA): TGCGCCAGCAGCTTGGACAGGGGCCTGGGGACCCAGTACTTC.

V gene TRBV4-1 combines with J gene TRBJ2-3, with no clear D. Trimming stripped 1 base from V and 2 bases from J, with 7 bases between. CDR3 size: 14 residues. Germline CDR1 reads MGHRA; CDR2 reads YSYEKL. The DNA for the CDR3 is TGCGCCAGCAGCCAAGTACCCAACACAGATACGCAGTATTTT. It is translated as CASSQVPNTDTQYF.

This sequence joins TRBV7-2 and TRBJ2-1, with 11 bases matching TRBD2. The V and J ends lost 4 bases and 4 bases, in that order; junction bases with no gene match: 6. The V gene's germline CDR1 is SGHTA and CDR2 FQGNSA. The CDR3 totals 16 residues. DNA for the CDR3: TGTGCCAGCAGCTCGTCGCTAGCGGGGGGTTACAATGAGCAGTTCTTC. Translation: CASSSSLAGGYNEQFF.

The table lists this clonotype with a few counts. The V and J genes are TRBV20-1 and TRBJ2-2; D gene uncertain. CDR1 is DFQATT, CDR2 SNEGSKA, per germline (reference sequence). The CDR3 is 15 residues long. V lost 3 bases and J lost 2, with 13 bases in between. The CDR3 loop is CSARSLPTNTGELFF. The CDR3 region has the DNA TGCAGTGCTAGGTCCCTACCTACTAACACCGGGGAGCTGTTTTTT.

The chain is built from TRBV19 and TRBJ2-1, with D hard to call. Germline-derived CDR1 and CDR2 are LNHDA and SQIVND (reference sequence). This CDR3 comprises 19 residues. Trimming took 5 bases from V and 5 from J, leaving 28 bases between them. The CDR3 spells CASSPARATFMTRDNEQFF. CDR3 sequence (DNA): TGTGCCAGTAGTCCCGCAAGAGCCACATTCATGACTCGGGACAATGAGCAGTTCTTC.

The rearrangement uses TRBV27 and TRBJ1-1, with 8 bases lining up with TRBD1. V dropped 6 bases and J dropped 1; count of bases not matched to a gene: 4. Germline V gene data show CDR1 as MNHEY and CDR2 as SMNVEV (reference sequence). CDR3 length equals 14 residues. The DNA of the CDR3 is TGTGCCAGCAGGACCGGGACAGGGAACACTGAAGCTTTCTTT. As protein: CASRTGTGNTEAFF.

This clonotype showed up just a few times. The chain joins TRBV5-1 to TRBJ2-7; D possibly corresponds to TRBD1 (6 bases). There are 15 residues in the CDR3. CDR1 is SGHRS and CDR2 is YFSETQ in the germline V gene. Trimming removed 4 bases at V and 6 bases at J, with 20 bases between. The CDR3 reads CASSPTPGQWVEQYV. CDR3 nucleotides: TGCGCCAGCAGCCCGACCCCAGGACAGTGGGTCGAGCAGTACGTC.